This T cell receptor beta chain was captured by sequencing in a study of technical replicates of blood from several donors. Germline assignment: CDR1 SGDLS and CDR2 YYNGEE. V was trimmed by 0 bases and J by 6 bases, leaving 9 bases between them. The CDR3 runs 14 residues. The data were produced by immunoSEQ multiplex PCR, yet TCRdb's version contains in-frame clones alone and is incomplete. The sample carries 60,000 to 95,000 clones, 90% to 95% recorded once. The sequenced sample consisted of T cells isolated from PBMCs. The clonotype comes from a human donor in good health. Some clones in this sample may be carry-over from other donors' samples. V is TRBV9 and J is TRBJ2-2; TRBD2 is a possible D gene (5 bases). The DNA of the CDR3 is TGTGCCAGCAGCGTAGTTGCGGGTCCCGGGGAGCTGTTTTTT. This codes for CASSVVAGPGELFF.